The 23 T cell receptor beta chains given below trace back to one sample, sequenced in a study of CD8+ T cells in alopecia areata. RNA was isolated and reverse transcribed to cDNA, the sequencing template. The method was immunoSEQ multiplex PCR; TCRdb's version includes in-frame clones alone and lacks a portion of them. The sample consists of about 110,000 clones, approximately 59% of them appearing once. Sequencing was carried out using CD8+ T cells sorted from blood. Every receptor here comes from a human donor in good health.

The gene calls are TRBV29-1 and TRBJ2-2; tentative D call: TRBD1 (6 bases). CDR3 length: 12 amino acids. The V and J ends lost 7 bases and 5 bases respectively, with 11 bases between them. Germline CDR1 SQVTM, CDR2 ANQGSEA. DNA for the CDR3: TGCAGCGCCAGGCAGGGGACCGGGGAGCTGTTTTTT. Its protein is CSARQGTGELFF.

The chain joins TRBV14 to TRBJ2-3; D call uncertain. V gave up 4 bases and J gave up 2 bases, with 4 bases separating them. Germline V gene sequence: CDR1 SGHDN, CDR2 FVKESK. The CDR3 has 12 residues. CDR3 sequence (DNA): TGTGCCAGCAGCCCCTACACAGATACGCAGTATTTT. Protein sequence: CASSPYTDTQYF.

The chain uses TRBV7-8 and TRBJ2-2; no clear D. This CDR3 has 15 amino acids. CDR1 SGHVS and CDR2 FQNEAQ come from the germline V gene. V shed 0 bases and J shed 4 bases, with 9 bases lying between them. DNA for the CDR3: TGTGCCAGCAGCTTAGCGGGCCCCGGCACCGGGGAGCTGTTTTTT. It is translated as CASSLAGPGTGELFF.

V usage is TRBV10-3 and J usage is TRBJ2-3; possibly TRBD2 for D (6 bases). Looked up from germline, CDR1 is ENHRY and CDR2 is SYGVKD. The CDR3 has 17 amino acids. V dropped 0 bases and J dropped 1 base, with 14 bases sitting between them. The CDR3 is CAISESIGGVGTDTQYF. CDR3 sequence (DNA): TGTGCCATCAGTGAGTCGATTGGAGGGGTTGGCACAGATACGCAGTATTTT.

The J gene is TRBJ2-7, the V gene TRBV6-6; tentatively, D is TRBD2 (6 bases). Germline V gene lookup returns CDR1 MNHNY and CDR2 SVGAGI (reference sequence). The CDR3 is 15 amino acids. Trimming stripped 5 bases from V and 3 bases from J, with 17 bases between. The CDR3 protein is CASSDTAGFSYEQYF. Here the CDR3 DNA reads TGTGCCAGCAGTGACACGGCGGGGTTCAGCTACGAGCAGTACTTC.

The chain recombines TRBV5-1 with TRBJ2-7; TRBD2 aligns across 9 bases. The CDR3 extends over 15 amino acids. V was clipped by 2 bases and J by 3 bases; unmatched bases: 6. CDR1 is SGHRS, CDR2 YFSETQ, per germline. The CDR3 reads CASSLGRGGLYEQYF. CDR3 bases: TGCGCCAGCAGCTTAGGGCGGGGGGGCCTCTACGAGCAGTACTTC.

This clone came up once. V is TRBV5-1 and J is TRBJ1-1; a possible D gene is TRBD1 (5 bases). CDR1 and CDR2 (germline): SGHRS, YFSETQ. V was clipped by 4 bases and J by 1 base, with 17 bases between them. This CDR3 region has 16 residues. The CDR3 DNA sequence: TGCGCCAGCAGCCAAGGGACTGTAGTAACGAACACTGAAGCTTTCTTT. Translating it yields CASSQGTVVTNTEAFF.

The chain carries TRBV7-9 and TRBJ2-5; D call uncertain. V was clipped by 2 bases and J by 5 bases, with 18 bases between them. In germline, CDR1 is SEHNR, CDR2 FQNEAQ (reference sequence). CDR3 length: 16 residues. In DNA, the CDR3 is TGTGCCAGCAGCTTACCCTACTTCGACACGTGGGAGACCCAGTACTTC. It specifies CASSLPYFDTWETQYF.

V and J are TRBV27 and TRBJ2-7; D unclear. Germline V CDR1 and CDR2: MNHEY, SMNVEV (reference sequence). The CDR3 loop spans 13 amino acids. Trimming stripped 4 bases from V and 0 bases from J, with 7 bases between. The CDR3 sequence: CASSSLNSYEQYF. In DNA, the CDR3 is TGTGCCAGCAGTTCCCTAAACTCCTACGAGCAGTACTTC.

The J gene is TRBJ1-4, the V gene TRBV4-1; no definite D call. V gave up 4 bases and J gave up 8 bases, with 14 bases separating them. The length of the CDR3 is 14 residues. Germline-derived CDR1 and CDR2 are MGHRA and YSYEKL. The CDR3 nucleotides are TGCGCCAGCAGCCCGCAGGAGAAAGGGGAAAAACTGTTTTTT. Amino acid sequence: CASSPQEKGEKLFF.

The chain couples TRBV30 to TRBJ1-5; 7 nucleotides match TRBD1. CDR3 length: 14 residues. J was trimmed by 7 bases and V by 0 bases; bases with no gene match: 6. The germline V gene encodes CDR1 GTSNPN and CDR2 SVGIG (reference sequence). As DNA, the CDR3 is TGTGCCTGGAGTGTTGGAACAGGGGTCCAGCCCCAGCATTTT. This translates into CAWSVGTGVQPQHF.

This clone was found a few times. The chain recombines TRBV5-4 with TRBJ2-1; TRBD1 agrees at 9 bases. V trimming: 9 bases; J trimming: 7 bases; junction bases outside the gene matches: 17. The germline gives CDR1 SGHNT, CDR2 YYREEE (reference sequence). This CDR3 comprises 16 residues. CDR3 region: CATGALDRGLRNEQFF. CDR3 DNA: TGTGCCACCGGAGCCCTCGACAGGGGGTTGAGGAATGAGCAGTTCTTC.

This chain uses TRBV4-1 with TRBJ2-3, with D possibly being TRBD2 (5 bases). V lost 0 bases and J lost 1, with 8 bases in between. The CDR3 runs to 15 residues. Germline values: CDR1 MGHRA, CDR2 YSYEKL. The CDR3 nucleotides read TGCGCCAGCAGCCAAGAGGCGCGGGGCACAGATACGCAGTATTTT. Translating it yields CASSQEARGTDTQYF.

The chain carries TRBV9 and TRBJ1-5; 10 bases are a match to TRBD1. The CDR3 has 14 amino acids. J lost 5 bases, V lost 3 bases, and 2 bases had no gene match. Germline V gene data show CDR1 as SGDLS and CDR2 as YYNGEE. CDR3 DNA sequence: TGTGCCAGCAGCGCAGGGACAGGGGATCAGCCCCAGCATTTT. Amino acids: CASSAGTGDQPQHF.

The CDR3 reads CASSLASRTSGDPSGDTQYF. The CDR3 DNA reads as TGTGCCAGCAGCTTGGCCTCGCGGACTAGCGGGGACCCGTCGGGAGATACGCAGTATTTT. This rearrangement joins TRBV5-4 to TRBJ2-3; 12 positions match TRBD2. Germline CDR1 reads SGHNT; CDR2 reads YYREEE (reference sequence). V shed 0 bases and J 5 bases; nucleotides not matched to a gene: 16. CDR3 length: 20 residues.

The CDR3 region has the DNA TGTGCCAGCAGCCCAGAGGACTGGGAGACCCAGTACTTC. As protein: CASSPEDWETQYF. The chain is built from TRBV7-9 and TRBJ2-5; D perhaps matches TRBD2 (5 bases). The germline CDR1 and CDR2 sequences are SEHNR and FQNEAQ (reference sequence). The length of the CDR3 is 13 residues. Trimming shortened V by 5 bases and J by 5 bases, and 12 bases separated the two germline ends. The whole variable domain, remainder taken from reference TRBV7-9 and TRBJ2-5, is DTGVSQNPRHKITKRGQNVTFRCDPISEHNRLYWYRQTLGQGPEFLTYFQNEAQLEKSRLLSDRFSAERPKGSFSTLEIQRTEQGDSAMYLCASSPEDWETQYFGPGTRLLVL.

The rearrangement uses TRBV28 and TRBJ1-1; maybe TRBD1 (6 bases). V was shortened by 6 bases and J by 0 bases, with 14 bases between the two germline ends. Germline V gene data show CDR1 as MDHEN and CDR2 as SYDVKM. CDR3 length: 15 amino acids. Here the CDR3 DNA reads TGTGCCAGCAGATTAGAGGACAGATTGAACACTGAAGCTTTCTTT. Protein sequence: CASRLEDRLNTEAFF.

V usage is TRBV15 and J usage is TRBJ2-3; 9 bases fit TRBD2. This CDR3 has 15 residues. J gave up 4 bases and V 5 bases, and 7 bases lay outside the gene matches. The V gene's germline CDR1 is LNHNV and CDR2 YYDKDF (reference sequence). CDR3 sequence: CATSEGGGAADTQYF. CDR3 bases: TGTGCCACCAGCGAGGGCGGGGGGGCCGCAGATACGCAGTATTTT. Full variable domain (rest looked up from reference TRBV15 and TRBJ2-3): DAMVIQNPRYQVTQFGKPVTLSCSQTLNHNVMYWYQQKSSQAPKLLFHYYDKDFNNEADTPDNFQSRRPNTSFCFLDIRSPGLGDTAMYLCATSEGGGAADTQYFGPGTRLTVL.

This chain links TRBV11-2 with TRBJ2-5, with 9 bases aligning to TRBD2. V gave up 3 bases and J gave up 3 bases; unmatched junction bases: 5. Germline V gives CDR1 SGHAT, CDR2 FQNNGV. The CDR3 length is 15 residues. The CDR3 sequence: CASSLLAGREETQYF. CDR3 sequence (DNA): TGTGCCAGCAGCTTGCTAGCGGGGAGGGAAGAGACCCAGTACTTC.

Only a few counts were recorded for this clone. The J gene is TRBJ2-2, the V gene TRBV5-1; no reliable D call. V shed 4 bases and J shed 2 bases, with 6 bases lying between them. There are 13 residues in the CDR3. Germline V CDR1 and CDR2: SGHRS, YFSETQ. CDR3 protein: CASSLLNTGELFF. In DNA, the CDR3 is TGCGCCAGCAGCCTACTTAACACCGGGGAGCTGTTTTTT.

This clone was detected only a few times. This rearrangement joins TRBV29-1 to TRBJ2-2, with D possibly called TRBD1 or TRBD2 (5 bases each). The CDR3 runs 16 residues. Germline loops: CDR1 SQVTM, CDR2 ANQGSEA. Trimming left V 4 bases short and J 3 bases short, with 18 bases between. CDR3 residues: CSVGEIETADTGELFF. The CDR3 bases are TGCAGCGTTGGAGAGATAGAGACAGCGGACACCGGGGAGCTGTTTTTT.

V usage is TRBV29-1 and J usage is TRBJ1-2, with a weak D call TRBD1 (5 bases). V lost 4 bases and J lost 8, with 17 bases in between. Germline loops: CDR1 SQVTM, CDR2 ANQGSEA. The CDR3 is made up of 13 amino acids. The CDR3: CSVVSGGRRGYTF. As DNA, the CDR3 is TGCAGCGTTGTGAGTGGGGGACGGAGGGGCTACACCTTC.

CDR3 amino acids: CASSSGRNTQYF. The CDR3 bases are TGTGCCAGCAGCAGTGGACGAAATACGCAGTATTTT. The chain carries TRBV13 and TRBJ2-3, with D hard to call. The germline V gene has CDR1 PRHDT and CDR2 FYEKMQ (reference sequence). This CDR3 spans 12 amino acids. Trimming took off 5 bases at V and 7 bases at J, with 10 bases between the two ends.